These 10 T cell receptor beta chains originate from one sample sequenced in a study of cytomegalovirus exposure and HLA in healthy donors. Vbeta (60) and Jbeta (13) primers were used in the PCR. Sequenced by immunoSEQ multiplex PCR; TCRdb stores in-frame clones only, minus some. The sample includes about 260,000 clones, just under 85% of them seen just once. Sequencing was performed on PBMCs. The receptor source for this set is a woman between 35 and 50 years old in good health and CMV-seropositive.

V usage is TRBV7-2 and J usage is TRBJ2-3, with 8 bases that match TRBD1. This CDR3 is built from 16 residues. Trimming removed 7 bases from V and 2 bases from J; junction bases left unmatched: 11. CDR1 is SGHTA and CDR2 is FQGNSA in the germline V gene. CDR3 sequence reads: CASIPPGTGTTDTQYF. CDR3 coding DNA: TGTGCCAGCATCCCTCCTGGGACAGGCACCACAGATACGCAGTATTTT.

The chain recombines TRBV7-6 with TRBJ2-7; 7 nucleotides line up with TRBD1. Germline CDR1 and CDR2: SGHVS and FNYEAQ. The CDR3 runs 15 residues. The V gene end was trimmed by 3 bases and the J gene end by 3 bases; junction bases not matched to a gene: 8. The CDR3 DNA sequence: TGTGCCAGCAGCTTGGGGACAGAGCGTGTCTACGAGCAGTACTTC. It is translated as CASSLGTERVYEQYF.

In DNA, the CDR3 is TGTGCCAGCAGTTTGGAGGCTAGCGGAGGATACGAGCAGTACTTC. Protein sequence: CASSLEASGGYEQYF. V is TRBV28 and J is TRBJ2-7; TRBD2 matches 7 bases. Germline V gives CDR1 MDHEN, CDR2 SYDVKM. This CDR3 spans 15 amino acids. J gave up 4 bases and V 3 bases, and 9 bases lay outside the gene matches.

This clone has only one observation. The chain combines TRBV29-1 with TRBJ1-1, with 7 bases lining up with TRBD1. Germline lookup yields CDR1 SQVTM and CDR2 ANQGSEA. V dropped 8 bases and J dropped 6; count of bases not matched to a gene: 3. This CDR3 spans 10 amino acids. CDR3 amino acids: CSQGGPEAFF. The CDR3 nucleotides are TGCAGCCAAGGGGGCCCTGAAGCTTTCTTT.

V usage is TRBV6-1 and J usage is TRBJ2-5; a possible D gene is TRBD2 (6 bases). This CDR3 has 17 amino acids. Trimming left V 4 bases short and J 1 base short, with 19 bases between. In germline, CDR1 is MNHNS, CDR2 SASEGT. CDR3 DNA sequence: TGTGCCAGCAGTGGGGGACTTGGATCCTCGTTCCAAGAGACCCAGTACTTC. The encoded protein is CASSGGLGSSFQETQYF.

The table lists this clone with a few counts. This rearrangement joins TRBV6-1 to TRBJ2-1; perhaps TRBD1 as D (6 bases). Germline CDR1 MNHNS, CDR2 SASEGT. Trimming shortened V by 1 base and J by 0 bases, and 10 bases separated the two germline ends. CDR3 size: 16 residues. The CDR3 loop reads CASSEDGTYSYNEQFF. DNA of the CDR3: TGTGCCAGCAGTGAAGACGGGACATACTCCTACAATGAGCAGTTCTTC.

The V call is TRBV30, the J call TRBJ2-3; 13 nucleotides line up with TRBD2. CDR1 and CDR2 (germline): GTSNPN, SVGIG (reference sequence). The CDR3 is 17 amino acids. Trimming at V came to 0 bases and at J to 3 bases, leaving 6 bases not matched to a gene. The CDR3 sequence: CAWSVSRTSGSTDTQYF. The CDR3 DNA follows: TGTGCCTGGAGTGTATCCCGGACTAGCGGGAGTACAGATACGCAGTATTTT.

V gene TRBV6-1 combines with J gene TRBJ1-3; no reliable D call. V lost 4 bases, J lost 0 bases, and 10 bases lay in between. There are 15 residues in the CDR3. CDR1 is MNHNS, CDR2 SASEGT, per germline. The chain's CDR3 is CASSAAPSSGNTIYF. The CDR3 DNA reads as TGTGCCAGCAGTGCAGCTCCCAGCTCTGGAAACACCATATATTTT.

This sequence joins TRBV11-1 and TRBJ1-4; D not resolved. Between the trimmed V and J ends, which lost 5 bases and 3 bases, there was a span of 13 bases. This CDR3 is 15 amino acids long. The germline CDR1 and CDR2 sequences are SGHAT and FQDESV (reference sequence). The CDR3 DNA reads as TGTGCCAGCAGCCCTCGGTCGGGTCCTAATGAAAAACTGTTTTTT. Translating it yields CASSPRSGPNEKLFF.

Comment on this clone: One junction end does not reproduce the germline sequence, and a read error may be involved. The chain recombines TRBV7-9 with TRBJ1-1; 7 bases map to TRBD1. The CDR3 runs 12 residues. Germline V gene data show CDR1 as SEHNR and CDR2 as FQNEAQ (reference sequence). CDR3 coding DNA: TGTTCCAGCAGCACGACAGGGACTGAAGCTTTCTTT. This sequence encodes CSSSTTGTEAFF.